This TCR beta chain was sequenced for a study of regulatory T cells in long-lasting Graves disease. Investigators prepared the TCR beta libraries by applying iRepertoire HTBI primers and Arm-PCR of CDR3 regions. TCRdb ran MiXCR on the multiplex PCR reads and lists one entry per CDR3 protein. The repertoire holds about 320,000 distinct CDR3 sequences, with approximately 20% as singletons. Overall study findings and caveats: Comparison showed that persistent patients shared more public clonotypes (about 2,700) than new patients (roughly 970).

As for time point: newly diagnosed GD, antithyroid drugs for less than 3 months. The TCR library was made from RNA that had been extracted from PBMCs in TRIzol. In each case, Graves' disease was diagnosed per American Thyroid Association guidelines. The authors drew approximately 9 milliliters of peripheral blood into EDTA tubes. This clonotype has ten or more counts. Its specificity is not known. Material: peripheral blood mononuclear cells (PBMCs), obtained at new diagnosis, from a patient treated with antithyroid drugs. This receptor was identified in a female donor with Graves disease.

CDR3 amino acids: CASSLDYPNTGELFF. DNA for the CDR3: TGTGCCAGCAGCTTAGACTATCCCAACACCGGGGAGCTGTTTTTT. This sequence joins TRBV7-8 and TRBJ2-2; no reliable D call. In germline, CDR1 is SGHVS, CDR2 FQNEAQ. Trimming stripped 1 base from V and 2 bases from J, with 8 bases between. The CDR3 spans 15 residues.